This TCR beta chain was sequenced during a study of blood T cell repertoires in COVID-19. Study context: Acute and convalescent COVID-19 samples came from the United States, Italy and Spain. T cells, B-cell-depleted T cells, or PBMCs supplied cDNA or gDNA.

The V end was cut by 8 bases, the J end by 4 bases, with 14 bases between. The CDR3 loop spans 13 amino acids. Original processing notes: Amplification of reference gene primers provided the estimated nucleated cell counts. The repertoire was sequenced with immunoSEQ multiplex PCR; TCRdb's copy has only in-frame clones and lacks some. That table gives V, J and clone size, and the DNA gave D and trimming. The table has 35,000 to 40,000 clones, around 80% seen once. Sequencing input: peripheral blood. The TCR sequence derives from an elderly man with active or convalescent COVID-19. V and J are TRBV12-3 or TRBV12-4 and TRBJ1-1; the D gene is possibly TRBD1 (5 bases). This CDR3 is CASGGGTVTEAFF. The CDR3 nucleotides read TGTGCCAGCGGTGGGGGGACGGTCACTGAAGCTTTCTTT.